This TCR beta chain was sequenced during a study of blood T cell repertoires in COVID-19. Study in general: Collection of acute and convalescent COVID-19 samples took place in the United States, Italy and Spain. PBMCs, B-cell-depleted T cells, or T cells were the source of the cDNA or gDNA that made up the material.

The V gene end was trimmed by 4 bases and the J gene end by 4 bases; junction bases not matched to a gene: 9. The CDR3 totals 16 residues. Germline V lookup: CDR1 MNHEY, CDR2 SVGAGI. Under the authors' procedure: Nucleated cell number was recorded as an estimate derived from reference gene primer amplification. Data came from immunoSEQ multiplex PCR; TCRdb stores just in-frame clones and leaves some out. V and J calls and clone size are as listed in that table; D and trimming were resolved from the DNA. The sample holds roughly 61,000 clones, about 84% seen once. This receptor was taken from a man in his forties or fifties with active COVID-19. The V gene is TRBV6-5, the J gene TRBJ2-3; 9 bases line up with TRBD1. Sequenced input: peripheral blood. CDR3 coding DNA: TGTGCCAGCAGTTCCGATCCGGGACAGGGCTCAGATACGCAGTATTTT. Translation gives CASSSDPGQGSDTQYF.